A selection of T cell receptor beta chains follows, all from one sample in a study of T-cell reconstitution after alpha-beta-depleted transplantation in children. TCRdb re-called the PCR reads through MiXCR, storing one row per CDR3 protein. The sample has around 370,000 distinct CDR3 sequences, 16% seen once; the top ten hold around 38%. The sequencing here drew on PBMCs, mostly from graft donor cells, taken 360 days after TCRalphabeta/CD19-depleted stem cell transplant. These receptor sequences come from a male patient aged 2-15 years who had a stem cell transplant for acute lymphoblastic leukemia, so the T cells may come from the graft donor. The CDR3 runs from the conserved cysteine through the conserved F or W. Each record gives: V gene, CDR3 protein.

V gene: TRBV7-9
CDR3 protein: CASSLDVGARTGELFF

V gene: TRBV5-1
CDR3 protein: CASTGASGRAVNEQFF

V gene: TRBV30
CDR3 protein: CAWKGATNEKLFF

V gene: TRBV15
CDR3 protein: CATSIRGRETQYF

V gene: TRBV5-1
CDR3 protein: CASSRGTSTDTQYF

V gene: TRBV7-8
CDR3 protein: CASSLGTGVEPAEAFF

V gene: TRBV29-1
CDR3 protein: CSVEDSYTF

V gene: TRBV29-1
CDR3 protein: CSARGLDNRDSYEQYF

V gene: TRBV12-3/TRBV12-4
CDR3 protein: CASSLGRMSDTQYF

V gene: TRBV6-5
CDR3 protein: CATTSGSLSQYF

V gene: TRBV12-3/TRBV12-4
CDR3 protein: CASSLNLDRDGHRRNQPQHF

V gene: TRBV9
CDR3 protein: CASSVSARGSYEQYF

V gene: TRBV4-2
CDR3 protein: CASSQARGLADSTDTQYF

V gene: TRBV20-1
CDR3 protein: CSARTWGVYGYTF

V gene: TRBV12-3/TRBV12-4
CDR3 protein: CASRTGPYEQYF

V gene: TRBV7-9
CDR3 protein: CASSLARGRVFSYEQYF

V gene: TRBV2
CDR3 protein: CASSLTSGLDNEQFF

V gene: TRBV12-3/TRBV12-4
CDR3 protein: CASTLQPDNEQFF

V gene: TRBV4-3
CDR3 protein: CASSVRTSGYIELFF

V gene: TRBV28
CDR3 protein: CASRVLAEETQYF

V gene: TRBV7-9
CDR3 protein: CASSLLSGPGGEQYF

V gene: TRBV4-2
CDR3 protein: CASSQVGAGVNYYEQYF

V gene: TRBV5-1
CDR3 protein: CASRYVTGELFF

V gene: TRBV4-1
CDR3 protein: CASSQEGGNSYNEQFF

V gene: TRBV12-3/TRBV12-4
CDR3 protein: CASSLGIGAPPDRQYF

V gene: TRBV24-1
CDR3 protein: CATSDPTSGRIDEQFF

V gene: TRBV19
CDR3 protein: CASSMMENTEAFF